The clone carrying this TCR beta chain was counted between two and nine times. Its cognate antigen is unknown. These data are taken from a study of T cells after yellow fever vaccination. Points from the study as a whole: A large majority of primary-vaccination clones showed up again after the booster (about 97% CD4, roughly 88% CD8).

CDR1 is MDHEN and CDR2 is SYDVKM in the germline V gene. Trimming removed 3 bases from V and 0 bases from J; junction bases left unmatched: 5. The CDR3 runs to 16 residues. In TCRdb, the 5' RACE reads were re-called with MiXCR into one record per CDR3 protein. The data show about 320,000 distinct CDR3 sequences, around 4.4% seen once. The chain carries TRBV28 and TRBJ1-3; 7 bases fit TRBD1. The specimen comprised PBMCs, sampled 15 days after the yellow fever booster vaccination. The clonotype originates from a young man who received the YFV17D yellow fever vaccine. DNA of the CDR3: TGTGCCAGCAGTTTGGTAGGGGGCGTCTCTGGAAACACCATATATTTT. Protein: CASSLVGGVSGNTIYF.